This paragraph covers one T cell receptor beta chain sequence. Profiling relied on immunoSEQ multiplex PCR, and the TCRdb table lists in-frame clones only, not all of them. This table has about 210,000 clones, around 82% appearing once. This record comes from a study of blood T cell repertoires in COVID-19. Background on the study: Specimens from acute and convalescent COVID-19 originated in the United States, Italy and Spain.

The sequence was obtained from a human donor in a cohort sampled during active COVID-19. The material sequenced was peripheral blood.

This CDR3 is CASSPRDRDYEQYF. The CDR3, as DNA: TGTGCCAGCAGCCCCCGGGACAGGGACTACGAGCAGTACTTC. This chain joins TRBV11-2 and TRBJ2-7; 9 positions match TRBD1. Germline trimming cut 5 bases from V and 3 bases from J; bases unmatched to any gene: 5. CDR3 length: 14 amino acids. CDR1 and CDR2 from the germline V gene are SGHAT and FQNNGV.